This TCR beta chain was captured by sequencing in a study of brain T cells in children with intractable seizures. This clone came up once. The assay was immunoSEQ multiplex PCR, and TCRdb's table has in-frame clones only and misses some. The sample has more than 7,500 clones; around 69% are singletons. The CDR3 loop spans 14 amino acids. The germline V gene has CDR1 SGDLS and CDR2 YYNGEE. V lost 5 bases and J lost 0; bases outside the gene matches: 4. The sequenced cases were selected for having the highest brain T cell transcript signatures. This TCR came from a boy under two years old with tuberous sclerosis and intractable seizures. Sample: resected brain tissue, taken at surgery. This chain joins TRBV9 and TRBJ2-7, with 8 positions matching TRBD2. The CDR3 DNA reads as TGTGCCAGCAGTCCACTAGCGGACTCCTACGAGCAGTACTTC. It encodes CASSPLADSYEQYF.